The 12 T cell receptor beta chains reported below all come from one sample, sequenced in a study of CD8+CD57+ T cells in acquired aplastic anemia. Patients who underwent sequencing had shown CD8+CD57+ cell expansion by flow cytometry. Genomic DNA, serving as template, underwent TCR beta VDJ and CDR3 profiling. Using its own MiXCR run on the reads, TCRdb lists one record per CDR3 protein. The repertoire holds 200,000 to 250,000 distinct CDR3 sequences, with 65% as singletons. Input material: sorted CD4+, CD8+, or CD8+CD57+ T cells (not recorded which) from PBMCs. All receptors derive from a human donor with aplastic anemia.

In the case of this clonotype: This could be a read error, since a much larger clone is one nucleotide away. The chain links TRBV18 to TRBJ2-7, with D tentatively TRBD1 (6 bases). This CDR3 contains 13 residues. Germline loops: CDR1 KGHSH, CDR2 LQKENI. The DNA of the CDR3 is TGTGCCAGCGCCGTTGGACAGACCTACGAGCAGCACTTC. This gives the protein CASAVGQTYEQHF. Drawing the rest from reference TRBV18 and TRBJ2-7, the complete variable domain is NAGVMQNPRHLVRRRGQEARLRCSPMKGHSHVYWYRQLPEEGLKFMVYLQKENIIDESGMPKERFSAEFPKEGPSILRIQQVVRGDSAAYFCASAVGQTYEQHFGPGTRLTVT.

This chain joins TRBV2 and TRBJ2-7; the D is unclear. V shed 1 base and J shed 1 base, with 8 bases lying between them. Germline V gives CDR1 SNHLY, CDR2 FYNNEI. The CDR3 has 14 amino acids. CDR3 sequence: CASSEGPGSYEQYF. The DNA for the CDR3 is TGTGCCAGCAGTGAAGGACCGGGTTCCTACGAGCAGTACTTC.

This clonotype has just a few counts. This chain connects TRBV9 to TRBJ1-5; TRBD1 matches at 9 bases. There are 16 residues in the CDR3. The V segment lost 4 bases and the J segment 6 bases; nucleotides outside the gene matches: 11. Germline V gene data show CDR1 as SGDLS and CDR2 as YYNGEE. The DNA for the CDR3 is TGTGCCAGCAGCACGCGACAGGGGGAGGCTAGTCAGCCCCAGCATTTT. It encodes CASSTRQGEASQPQHF.

This chain uses TRBV7-9 with TRBJ1-1; tentative D call: TRBD1 (5 bases). This CDR3 is 13 amino acids long. The V end lost 1 base, the J end lost 4 bases, and 7 bases lay between the germline ends. Germline loops: CDR1 SEHNR, CDR2 FQNEAQ (reference sequence). The CDR3 loop reads CASSLEQGTEAFF. CDR3 coding DNA: TGTGCCAGCAGCTTAGAGCAGGGCACTGAAGCTTTCTTT.

Comments on this clonotype: This could be a read error, since a much larger clone is one nucleotide away. The chain links TRBV12-3 or TRBV12-4 to TRBJ1-1, with D maybe TRBD1 (6 bases). The CDR3 length is 15 residues. The DNA for the CDR3 is TGTGCCTGCAGCCTAGGGCTCAGGGGTGACACTGAAGCTTTCTTT. Protein: CACSLGLRGDTEAFF.

The genes are TRBV7-8 and TRBJ1-3; 8 nucleotides line up with TRBD1. This CDR3 contains 14 residues. Germline assignment: CDR1 SGHVS and CDR2 FQNEAQ. V gave up 11 bases and J gave up 2 bases; unmatched junction bases: 8. This CDR3 is CASEATGAGNTIYF. The CDR3 DNA reads TGTGCCTCAGAGGCGACAGGGGCTGGAAACACCATATATTTT.

Here the CDR3 DNA reads TGTGCCACCAGCAGCTTGGCTTCCAGGGGGAGCGAGCAGTACTTC. Protein sequence: CATSSLASRGSEQYF. The chain couples TRBV15 to TRBJ2-7; TRBD1 agrees at 7 bases. CDR1 and CDR2 (germline): LNHNV, YYDKDF (reference sequence). The CDR3 consists of 15 residues. Losses at the gene ends were 3 bases for V and 6 bases for J; bases not matched to a gene: 11. Using reference TRBV15 and TRBJ2-7 for the parts outside the CDR3, the full variable domain is DAMVIQNPRYQVTQFGKPVTLSCSQTLNHNVMYWYQQKSSQAPKLLFHYYDKDFNNEADTPDNFQSRRPNTSFCFLDIRSPGLGDTAMYLCATSSLASRGSEQYFGPGTRLTVT.

The chain couples TRBV20-1 to TRBJ1-6; TRBD1 might be the D (5 bases). The CDR3 totals 17 residues. Germline assignment: CDR1 DFQATT and CDR2 SNEGSKA (reference sequence). The V gene lost 0 bases and the J gene lost 7 bases, with 19 bases spanning the gap. CDR3 residues: CSAREAGWDPKNSPLHF. The CDR3 DNA follows: TGCAGTGCTAGAGAGGCGGGATGGGACCCTAAGAATTCACCCCTCCACTTT.

The V call is TRBV7-2, the J call TRBJ1-2; 10 bases align to TRBD1. J was trimmed by 4 bases and V by 3 bases; bases with no gene match: 8. Germline CDR1 is SGHTA and CDR2 is FQGNSA. This CDR3 comprises 16 residues. CDR3 nucleotides: TGTGCCAGCAGCTTTAAGGGACAGGGGACTATCTATGGCTACACCTTC. Protein: CASSFKGQGTIYGYTF.

DNA for the CDR3: TGCAGTGCTAGGGGGTGGGGCCGCTTTTCCGAGCAGTATTTT. As protein: CSARGWGRFSEQYF. V usage is TRBV20-1 and J usage is TRBJ2-3; maybe TRBD1 (5 bases). V gave up 3 bases and J gave up 11 bases, with 21 bases separating them. The germline V gene has CDR1 DFQATT and CDR2 SNEGSKA (reference sequence). CDR3 length equals 14 residues.

The V call is TRBV7-3, the J call TRBJ2-3, with D unresolved. Germline V lookup: CDR1 SGHTA, CDR2 FQGTGA. This CDR3 has 14 residues. V was shortened by 3 bases and J by 5 bases, with 12 bases between the two germline ends. The chain's CDR3 is CASSFSGLGDTQYF. As DNA, the CDR3 is TGTGCCAGCAGCTTTTCAGGTTTGGGAGATACGCAGTATTTT.

The chain is built from TRBV20-1 and TRBJ2-7; TRBD2 aligns across 7 bases. Germline V lookup: CDR1 DFQATT, CDR2 SNEGSKA (reference sequence). CDR3 length equals 15 residues. With V trimmed by 2 bases and J by 6 bases, 13 bases remained unmatched. DNA of the CDR3: TGCAGTGCTAGACTAGCGGATGCGTTGAGCGGCGAGCAGTACTTC. It encodes CSARLADALSGEQYF.